This T cell receptor beta chain was documented in a study of blood T cell repertoires in COVID-19. About the study: Material from acute and convalescent COVID-19 was sourced from the United States, Italy and Spain. T cells, B-cell-depleted T cells, or PBMCs supplied cDNA or gDNA.

This CDR3 is 12 amino acids long. The germline V gene has CDR1 MNHEY and CDR2 SMNVEV (reference sequence). Deletions cut 5 bases from V and 5 bases from J, with 9 bases between. Authors' analysis steps: Amplification of reference gene primers was used by the study to estimate nucleated cell counts. Libraries were prepared by immunoSEQ multiplex PCR; TCRdb keeps only in-frame clonotypes and omits some of them. The V and J calls and clone size come from that table; D and trimming were worked out from the DNA. The data hold approximately 35,000 clones, with around 93% observed a single time. The chain employs TRBV27 and TRBJ2-5; no definite D call. The TCR was taken from a human donor with active COVID-19. The donor label of this sample is uncertain. The specimen sequenced was peripheral blood. In DNA form, the CDR3 reads TGTGCCAGCAGTGGCTCCCAGGAGACCCAGTACTTC. Encoded protein: CASSGSQETQYF.